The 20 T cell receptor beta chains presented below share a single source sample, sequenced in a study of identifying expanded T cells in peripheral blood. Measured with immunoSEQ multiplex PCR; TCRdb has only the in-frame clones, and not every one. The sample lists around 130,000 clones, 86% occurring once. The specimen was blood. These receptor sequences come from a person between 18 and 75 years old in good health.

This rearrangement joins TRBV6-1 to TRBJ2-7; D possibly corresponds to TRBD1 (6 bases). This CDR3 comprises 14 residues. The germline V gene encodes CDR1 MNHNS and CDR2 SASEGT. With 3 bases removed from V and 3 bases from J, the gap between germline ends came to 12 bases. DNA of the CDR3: TGTGCCAGCAGTGAGGGGGTACAGGGCTACGAGCAGTACTTC. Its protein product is CASSEGVQGYEQYF.

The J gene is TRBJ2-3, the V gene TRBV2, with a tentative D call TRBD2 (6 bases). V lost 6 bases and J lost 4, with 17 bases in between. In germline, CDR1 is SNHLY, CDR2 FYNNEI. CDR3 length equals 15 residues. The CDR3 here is CASSGLESGADTQYF. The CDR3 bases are TGTGCCAGCAGCGGGCTGGAATCGGGGGCAGATACGCAGTATTTT.

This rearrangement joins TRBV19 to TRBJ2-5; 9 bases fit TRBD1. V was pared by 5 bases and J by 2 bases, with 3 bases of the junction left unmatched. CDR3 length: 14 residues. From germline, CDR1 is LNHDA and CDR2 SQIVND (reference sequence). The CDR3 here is CASSAGQGQETQYF. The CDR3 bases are TGTGCCAGTAGTGCGGGACAGGGACAAGAGACCCAGTACTTC.

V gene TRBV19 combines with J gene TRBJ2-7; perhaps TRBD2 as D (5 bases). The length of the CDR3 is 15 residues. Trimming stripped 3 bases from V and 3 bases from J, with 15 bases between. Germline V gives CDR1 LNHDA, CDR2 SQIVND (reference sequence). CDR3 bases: TGTGCCAGTAGTATGTCGGCTAGCCTCGTCTACGAGCAGTACTTC. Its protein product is CASSMSASLVYEQYF.

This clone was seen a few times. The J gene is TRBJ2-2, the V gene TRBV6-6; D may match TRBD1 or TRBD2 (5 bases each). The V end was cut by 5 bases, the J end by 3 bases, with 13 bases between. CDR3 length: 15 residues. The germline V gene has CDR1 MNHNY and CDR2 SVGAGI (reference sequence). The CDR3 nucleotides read TGTGCCAGCAGTGGGGGTAGAGGTTACACCGGGGAGCTGTTTTTT. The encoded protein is CASSGGRGYTGELFF.

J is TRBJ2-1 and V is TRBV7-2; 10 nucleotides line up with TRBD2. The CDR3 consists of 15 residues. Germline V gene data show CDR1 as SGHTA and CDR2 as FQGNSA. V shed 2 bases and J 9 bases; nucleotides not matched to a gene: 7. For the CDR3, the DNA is TGTGCCAGCAGCTTACGAGCGGGAGGGACCTCTGAGCAGTTCTTC. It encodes CASSLRAGGTSEQFF.

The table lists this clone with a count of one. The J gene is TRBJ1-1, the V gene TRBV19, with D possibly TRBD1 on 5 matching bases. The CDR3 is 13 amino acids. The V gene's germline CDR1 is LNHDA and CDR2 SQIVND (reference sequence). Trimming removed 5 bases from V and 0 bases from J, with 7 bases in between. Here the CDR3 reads CASSEGMNTEAFF. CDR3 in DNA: TGTGCCAGTAGTGAGGGGATGAACACTGAAGCTTTCTTT. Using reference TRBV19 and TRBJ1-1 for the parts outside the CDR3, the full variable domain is DGGITQSPKYLFRKEGQNVTLSCEQNLNHDAMYWYRQDPGQGLRLIYYSQIVNDFQKGDIAEGYSVSREKKESFPLTVTSAQKNPTAFYLCASSEGMNTEAFFGQGTRLTVV.

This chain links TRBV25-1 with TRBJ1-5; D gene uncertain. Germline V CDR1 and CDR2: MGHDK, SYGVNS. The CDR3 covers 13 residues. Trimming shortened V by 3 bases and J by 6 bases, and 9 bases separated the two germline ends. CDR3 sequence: CASSDSLGQPQHF. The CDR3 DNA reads TGTGCCAGCAGTGATTCACTAGGTCAGCCCCAGCATTTT.

The CDR3 DNA follows: TGCAGCGCCTCGACAGGGGGGAACACTGAAGCTTTCTTT. Its protein is CSASTGGNTEAFF. This chain joins TRBV29-1 and TRBJ1-1, with 9 bases lining up with TRBD1. The germline V gene encodes CDR1 SQVTM and CDR2 ANQGSEA. Germline trimming cut 7 bases from V and 1 base from J; bases unmatched to any gene: 4. The CDR3 has 13 amino acids.

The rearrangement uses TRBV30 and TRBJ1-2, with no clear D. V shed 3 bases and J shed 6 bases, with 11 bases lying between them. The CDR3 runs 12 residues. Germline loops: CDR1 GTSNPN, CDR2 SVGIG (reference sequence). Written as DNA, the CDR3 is TGTGCCTGGAGGGGCGCCGGGGATGGCTACACCTTC. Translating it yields CAWRGAGDGYTF. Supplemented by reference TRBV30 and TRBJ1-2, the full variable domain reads SQTIHQWPATLVQPVGSPLSLECTVEGTSNPNLYWYRQAAGRGLQLLFYSVGIGQISSEVPQNLSASRPQDRQFILSSKKLLLSDSGFYLCAWRGAGDGYTFGSGTRLTVV.

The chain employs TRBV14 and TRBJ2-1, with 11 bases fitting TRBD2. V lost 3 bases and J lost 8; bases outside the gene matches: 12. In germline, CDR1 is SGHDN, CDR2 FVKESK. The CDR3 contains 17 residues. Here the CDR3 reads CASSHFSSSGGPHEQFF. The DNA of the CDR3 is TGTGCCAGCAGCCACTTCAGCTCTAGCGGGGGGCCCCATGAGCAGTTCTTC.

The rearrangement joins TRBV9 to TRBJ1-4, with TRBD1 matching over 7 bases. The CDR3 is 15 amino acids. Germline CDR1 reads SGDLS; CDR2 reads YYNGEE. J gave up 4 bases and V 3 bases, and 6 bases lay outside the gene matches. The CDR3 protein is CASSAMTGFNEKLFF. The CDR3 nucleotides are TGTGCCAGCAGCGCGATGACAGGGTTTAATGAAAAACTGTTTTTT.

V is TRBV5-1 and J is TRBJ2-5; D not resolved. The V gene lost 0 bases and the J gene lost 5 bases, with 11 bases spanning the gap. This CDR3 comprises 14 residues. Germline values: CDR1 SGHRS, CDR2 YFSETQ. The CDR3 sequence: CASSLVGFLETQYF. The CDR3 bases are TGCGCCAGCAGCTTGGTAGGGTTTCTCGAGACCCAGTACTTC.

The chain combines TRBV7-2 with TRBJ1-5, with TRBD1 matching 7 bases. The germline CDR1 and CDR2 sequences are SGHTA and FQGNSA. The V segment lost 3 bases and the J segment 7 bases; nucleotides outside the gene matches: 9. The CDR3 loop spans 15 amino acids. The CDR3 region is CASSLGRGLSQPQHF. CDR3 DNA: TGTGCCAGCAGCTTGGGCAGGGGGTTGTCGCAGCCCCAGCATTTT.

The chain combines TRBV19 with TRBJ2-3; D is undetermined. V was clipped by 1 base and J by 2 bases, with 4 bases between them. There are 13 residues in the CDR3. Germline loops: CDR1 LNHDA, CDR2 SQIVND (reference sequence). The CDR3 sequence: CASSIGATDTQYF. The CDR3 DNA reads TGTGCCAGTAGTATAGGGGCCACAGATACGCAGTATTTT.

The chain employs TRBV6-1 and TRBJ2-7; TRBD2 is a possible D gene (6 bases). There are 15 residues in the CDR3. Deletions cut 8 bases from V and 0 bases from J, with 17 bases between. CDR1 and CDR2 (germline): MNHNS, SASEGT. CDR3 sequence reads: CASQDVRGNSYEQYF. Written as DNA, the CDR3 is TGTGCCAGCCAGGACGTCCGGGGGAACTCCTACGAGCAGTACTTC.

This CDR3 is CASSQDYRGTVPYGYTF. The CDR3, as DNA: TGTGCCAGCAGCCAAGATTATCGGGGGACAGTTCCCTATGGCTACACCTTC. V gene TRBV14 combines with J gene TRBJ1-2; TRBD1 matches at 7 bases. CDR1 SGHDN and CDR2 FVKESK come from the germline V gene. V dropped 0 bases and J dropped 4; count of bases not matched to a gene: 11. The length of the CDR3 is 17 residues.

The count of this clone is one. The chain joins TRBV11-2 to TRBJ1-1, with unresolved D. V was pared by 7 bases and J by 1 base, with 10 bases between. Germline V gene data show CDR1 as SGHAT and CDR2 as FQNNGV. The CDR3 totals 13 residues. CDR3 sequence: CASNWEANTEAFF. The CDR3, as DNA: TGTGCCAGCAACTGGGAGGCGAACACTGAAGCTTTCTTT.

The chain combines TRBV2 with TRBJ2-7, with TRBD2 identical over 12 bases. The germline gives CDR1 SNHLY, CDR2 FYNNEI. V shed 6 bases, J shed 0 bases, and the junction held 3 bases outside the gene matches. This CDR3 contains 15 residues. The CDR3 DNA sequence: TGTGCCAGCAGCCTAGCGGGAGGGGACTCCTACGAGCAGTACTTC. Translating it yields CASSLAGGDSYEQYF.

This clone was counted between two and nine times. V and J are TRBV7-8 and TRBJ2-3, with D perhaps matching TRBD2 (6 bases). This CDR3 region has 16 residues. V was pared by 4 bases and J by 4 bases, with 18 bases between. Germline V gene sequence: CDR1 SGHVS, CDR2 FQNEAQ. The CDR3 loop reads CASSSLLPGGADTQYF. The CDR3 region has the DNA TGTGCCAGCAGCTCGCTCCTCCCAGGAGGGGCAGATACGCAGTATTTT.